The 4 T cell receptor beta chains in this list originate from one sample, sequenced in a study of T cells after yellow fever vaccination (dated by TCRdb to 2018 to 2020). This specimen's treatment or condition label, per the study, means: live attenuated yellow fever vaccine strain. The library came from 5' RACE. For sequencing, an Illumina HiSeq 2500 was employed. The raw public data were reprocessed by TCRdb itself: fastp quality trimming at Q25, MiXCR clonotype calling, in-frame beta chains only. One record per CDR3 amino acid sequence lists the most common genes and DNA. The sample data list some 550,000 distinct CDR3 sequences, and roughly a fifth of these were observed just once. Around 15% of the sample comes from the top ten. The sequenced sample was PBMCs, obtained 15 days after the yellow fever booster vaccination. The receptor source for this set is a man aged 25 to 40 who received the YFV17D yellow fever vaccine.

Of note for this clonotype: A much larger clone lies one base from this, so it may be a read error. V and J are TRBV7-2 and TRBJ2-2; D may be TRBD1 (5 bases). Trimming pared 4 bases from V and 5 bases from J, leaving 8 bases between. Germline V lookup: CDR1 SGHTA, CDR2 FQGNSA. This CDR3 is 13 amino acids long. CDR3 DNA sequence: TGTGCCAGCAGCTCGAAGGGGACCGGGGAGCTGTTTTTT. Amino acids: CASSSKGTGELFF.

The chain combines TRBV5-4 with TRBJ2-7; 9 positions match TRBD2. After removal of 0 bases from V and 3 bases from J, the junction contained 25 bases not matched to a gene. In germline, CDR1 is SGHNT, CDR2 YYREEE (reference sequence). CDR3 length: 22 residues. This CDR3 reads CASSLGSGGKGREGTTFYEQYF. The CDR3 DNA reads as TGTGCCAGCAGCTTGGGTTCTGGGGGAAAGGGGCGGGAGGGAACGACCTTCTACGAGCAGTACTTC.

CDR3: CSVEASPYEQYF. DNA for the CDR3: TGCAGCGTTGAGGCTAGCCCCTACGAGCAGTACTTC. The chain recombines TRBV29-1 with TRBJ2-7, with D maybe TRBD2 (5 bases). The CDR3 sequence is 12 residues long. Germline V gives CDR1 SQVTM, CDR2 ANQGSEA. V lost 3 bases and J lost 2, with 8 bases in between.

This clonotype was detected only a few times. The chain combines TRBV2 with TRBJ2-2; 13 nucleotides align to TRBD2. V shed 3 bases and J 0 bases; nucleotides not matched to a gene: 10. Per germline, CDR1 SNHLY and CDR2 FYNNEI. The CDR3 has 20 residues. In DNA form, the CDR3 reads TGTGCCAGCAGTGATGCCCCAGGACTAGCGGGAGTAACGAACACCGGGGAGCTGTTTTTT. It codes for CASSDAPGLAGVTNTGELFF.